This is a list of T cell receptor beta chains from one sample in a study of blood T cell repertoires in COVID-19. TCRdb keeps only in-frame clones here, not all; method: immunoSEQ multiplex PCR. There are approximately 99,000 clones in the sample; 80% to 90% occur only once, and over 2% lies in the top ten. The sequencing input was peripheral blood. These receptors were obtained from a human donor in a cohort sampled during active COVID-19. Each CDR3 is given with its conserved first and last residue. D genes are given only for firm matches. The size entry is marked missing in some rows and otherwise reads once, few, many or a size class.

>.|TRBD1|TRBJ2-7|TRBV5-1|15
CASSIQQGGDYEQYF
TGCGCCAGCAGCATCCAACAGGGGGGAGACTACGAGCAGTACTTC
>.|TRBD1|TRBJ1-1|TRBV27|14
CASSPDRGAAEAFF
TGTGCCAGCAGTCCGGACAGGGGGGCGGCTGAAGCTTTCTTT
>few|.|TRBJ2-7|TRBV3-1/TRBV3-2|12
CASSQVSDEQYF
TGTGCCAGCAGCCAAGTCTCGGACGAGCAGTACTTC
>.|.|TRBJ1-2|TRBV2|15
CASSEAMAGAGGYTF
TGTGCCAGCAGTGAAGCGATGGCGGGAGCGGGCGGCTACACCTTC
>.|.|TRBJ1-5|TRBV3-1/TRBV3-2|18
CASSQRARGQGENQPQHF
TGTGCCAGCAGCCAAAGGGCCAGGGGCCAAGGGGAGAATCAGCCCCAGCATTTT
>.|TRBD2|TRBJ2-6|TRBV6-5|15
CACTIAGAGANVLTF
TGTGCCTGCACCATAGCGGGAGCCGGGGCCAACGTCCTGACTTTC
>.|.|TRBJ2-3|TRBV27|16
CASSSTPGGSQVAQYF
TGTGCCAGCAGCTCGACGCCGGGGGGCTCCCAGGTTGCGCAGTATTTT
>.|.|TRBJ2-1|TRBV19|15
CASSIGLVGYNEQFF
TGTGCCAGTAGTATAGGGCTAGTCGGCTACAATGAGCAGTTCTTC
>few|TRBD1|TRBJ1-6|TRBV5-1|16
CASSLTTGRLDSPLHF
TGCGCCAGCAGCTTAACGACAGGGAGGTTGGATTCACCCCTCCACTTT
>.|.|TRBJ1-5|TRBV6-5|16
CASSYSAGASNQPQHF
TGTGCCAGCAGTTACTCGGCAGGGGCGAGCAATCAGCCCCAGCATTTT
>few|TRBD1|TRBJ2-2|TRBV2|15
CASMGRDRGTGELFF
TGTGCCAGCATGGGCCGGGACAGGGGGACCGGGGAGCTGTTTTTT
>.|.|TRBJ1-2|TRBV6-1|14
CASSEDRDTGGYTF
TGTGCCAGCAGTGAAGACAGGGACACGGGAGGCTACACCTTC
>.|TRBD1|TRBJ1-1|TRBV25-1|13
CASRLRGDTEAFF
TGTGCCAGCAGACTCAGGGGGGACACTGAAGCTTTCTTT
>.|TRBD2|TRBJ2-7|TRBV5-5|16
CASSLEGGGEAYEQYF
TGTGCCAGCAGCTTGGAAGGCGGGGGGGAGGCCTACGAGCAGTACTTC
>.|.|TRBJ2-3|TRBV24-1|15
CATDPPGMRADTQYF
TGTGCCACCGATCCCCCGGGCATGAGGGCAGATACGCAGTATTTT
>.|TRBD1|TRBJ2-2|TRBV9|16
CASSTRTGETTGELFF
TGTGCCAGCAGCACCAGGACAGGGGAGACCACCGGGGAGCTGTTTTTT
>.|.|TRBJ2-6|TRBV6-5|16
CASSYALSSGANVLTF
TGTGCCAGCAGTTACGCATTGAGCTCTGGGGCCAACGTCCTGACTTTC
>.|TRBD2|TRBJ2-1|TRBV18|16
CASSPGVAGVGGEQFF
TGTGCCAGCTCACCCGGCGTAGCGGGAGTTGGAGGTGAGCAGTTCTTC
>.|TRBD1|TRBJ1-6|TRBV19|14
CASRTGEHNSPLHF
TGTGCCAGTAGAACAGGGGAACATAATTCACCCCTCCACTTT
>.|TRBD2|TRBJ2-7|TRBV24-1|18
CATSDPSAGTRSSYEQYF
TGTGCCACCAGTGATCCAAGTGCAGGGACTAGGAGCTCCTACGAGCAGTACTTC
>.|TRBD1|TRBJ2-2|TRBV25-1|17
CASSDGGRGRSVGELFF
TGTGCCAGCAGTGACGGGGGCAGGGGGCGATCGGTCGGGGAGCTGTTTTTT
>.|TRBD1|TRBJ2-7|TRBV19|16
CASSKGASTSSHEQYF
TGTGCCAGTAGTAAGGGGGCCAGTACCTCTAGTCACGAGCAGTACTTC
>.|TRBD2|TRBJ2-5|TRBV6-5|16
CASSYTASGGQETQYF
TGTGCCAGCAGTTATACGGCTAGCGGGGGCCAAGAGACCCAGTACTTC
>.|TRBD2|TRBJ2-7|TRBV18|17
CASSPMRGREGQTEQYF
TGTGCCAGCTCACCAATGCGAGGACGGGAGGGCCAGACCGAGCAGTACTTC
>.|.|TRBJ1-5|TRBV19|14
CASRGGTTGQPQHF
TGTGCCAGTAGGGGAGGGACGACGGGTCAGCCCCAGCATTTT
>.|.|TRBJ1-5|TRBV7-2|14
CASSLGQFNQPQHF
TGTGCCAGCAGCTTAGGTCAGTTTAATCAGCCCCAGCATTTT
>.|TRBD2|TRBJ2-1|TRBV28|15
CASSRSGGVDNEQFF
TGTGCCAGCAGTAGGAGCGGGGGGGTGGACAATGAGCAGTTCTTC
>.|TRBD1|TRBJ2-5|TRBV3-1/TRBV3-2|16
CASSQALRDSQETQYF
TGTGCCAGCAGCCAAGCACTCCGGGACAGCCAAGAGACCCAGTACTTC
>.|.|TRBJ1-2|TRBV2|12
CASSEGRKGYTF
TGTGCCAGCAGTGAGGGCAGGAAGGGCTACACCTTC